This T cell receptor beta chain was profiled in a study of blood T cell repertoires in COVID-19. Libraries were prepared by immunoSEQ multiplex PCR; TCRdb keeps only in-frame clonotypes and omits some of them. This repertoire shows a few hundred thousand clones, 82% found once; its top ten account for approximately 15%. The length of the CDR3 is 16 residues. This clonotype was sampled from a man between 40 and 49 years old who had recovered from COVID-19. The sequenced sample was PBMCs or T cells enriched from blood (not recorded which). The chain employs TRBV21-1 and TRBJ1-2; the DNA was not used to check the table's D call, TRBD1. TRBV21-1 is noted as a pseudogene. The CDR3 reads CASSKYPGQGSPSYTF. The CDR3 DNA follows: TGTGCCAGCAGCAAATACCCTGGACAGGGGTCCCCTAGCTACACCTTC.